The 10 T cell receptor beta chains below come from one sample, sequenced in a study of blood T cells in healthy people across ages. It was with a sample-barcoded 5' primer and a J-beta primer mix that a second PCR of about 7 to 12 cycles was run. TCRdb processed the 5' RACE reads anew with MiXCR; each CDR3 protein has one entry. The table includes 870,000 or so distinct CDR3 sequences, around 30% detected once. Sequenced input: blood. The receptor source for this set is a woman at least 80 years old in good health.

J is TRBJ2-7 and V is TRBV5-1; D ambiguous. V was shortened by 2 bases and J by 1 base, with 16 bases between the two germline ends. CDR3 size: 16 residues. CDR1 is SGHRS, CDR2 YFSETQ, per germline. In nucleotides, the CDR3 is TGCGCCAGCAGCTTTGGGCCCGCCGGCTGGTCCTACGAGCAGTACTTC. The encoded protein is CASSFGPAGWSYEQYF. Based on the CDR3 plus reference TRBV5-1 and TRBJ2-7, the full variable domain is KAGVTQTPRYLIKTRGQQVTLSCSPISGHRSVSWYQQTPGQGLQFLFEYFSETQRNKGNFPGRFSGRQFSNSRSEMNVSTLELGDSALYLCASSFGPAGWSYEQYFGPGTRLTVT.

In its sample, this clonotype was seen a few times. The chain couples TRBV20-1 to TRBJ1-6; D is unclear. Germline CDR1 DFQATT, CDR2 SNEGSKA (reference sequence). V was cut by 3 bases and J by 6 bases, with 9 bases left in between. There are 13 residues in the CDR3. CDR3 in amino acids: CSASKAFNSPLHF. In nucleotides, the CDR3 is TGCAGTGCTAGTAAAGCATTTAATTCACCCCTCCACTTT.

About this clonotype: A much larger clone is a single base away; this may be a read error. The rearrangement joins TRBV6-2 or TRBV6-3 to TRBJ1-2; D may be TRBD1 (6 bases). CDR3 size: 14 residues. Germline CDR1 is MNHEY and CDR2 is SVGEGT. V was cut by 11 bases and J by 4 bases, with 20 bases left in between. CDR3: CAGNDEGGGYGYTF. The CDR3 DNA reads TGTGCCGGCAACGACGAGGGAGGGGGCTATGGCTACACCTTC.

Regarding this clonotype: It may be a read error: a sequence one base away is much more abundant. J is TRBJ2-4 and V is TRBV9, with a possible D match to TRBD1 (5 bases). The germline V gene has CDR1 SGDLS and CDR2 YYNGEE. This CDR3 region has 14 residues. V shed 7 bases and J shed 5 bases, with 16 bases lying between them. This CDR3 reads CASCSRTQENIQYF. As DNA, the CDR3 is TGTGCCAGCTGCTCCCGGACACAAGAAAACATTCAGTACTTC. The variable domain in full, completed from reference TRBV9 and TRBJ2-4, reads DSGVTQTPKHLITATGQRVTLRCSPRSGDLSVYWYQQSLDQGLQFLIQYYNGEERAKGNILERFSAQQFPDLHSELNLSSLELGDSALYFCASCSRTQENIQYFGAGTRLSVL.

In the case of this clonotype: The junction departs from the called germline gene at one end, perhaps through a read error. This rearrangement joins TRBV2 to TRBJ1-1; no firm D call. Germline CDR1 and CDR2: SNHLY and FYNNEI. There are 13 residues in the CDR3. The CDR3 DNA is TGTGCCGGCAGGCGGTCCCAATTAACTGAAGCTTTCTTT. It is translated as CAGRRSQLTEAFF.

This clonotype was detected a few times. The chain joins TRBV20-1 to TRBJ1-5, with TRBD1 identical over 8 bases. J lost 1 base, V lost 6 bases, and 14 bases had no gene match. The CDR3 loop spans 17 amino acids. CDR1 and CDR2 (germline): DFQATT, SNEGSKA (reference sequence). The CDR3 loop is CSAIRPRGQASNQPQHF. CDR3 nucleotide sequence: TGCAGTGCCATACGACCCAGGGGGCAAGCCAGCAATCAGCCCCAGCATTTT.

The CDR3: CASSLGASGVVDTQYF. The CDR3 bases are TGTGCCAGCAGCTTAGGAGCTAGCGGGGTAGTAGATACGCAGTATTTT. The chain links TRBV7-2 to TRBJ2-3; 9 bases fit TRBD2. CDR1 is SGHTA and CDR2 is FQGNSA in the germline V gene. The CDR3 has 16 residues. The V gene end was trimmed by 1 base and the J gene end by 5 bases; junction bases not matched to a gene: 7.

The chain carries TRBV20-1 and TRBJ2-1, with D possibly matching TRBD1 (6 bases). The J call may be wrong; the DNA end is better matched by TRBJ2-7. Germline V gene sequence: CDR1 DFQATT, CDR2 SNEGSKA (reference sequence). The CDR3 loop spans 15 amino acids. The chain's CDR3 is CSARDPRGSYNEQYF. CDR3 sequence (DNA): TGCAGTGCTAGAGATCCGAGGGGGTCCTACAATGAGCAGTACTTC.

This clonotype was counted many times. The genes are TRBV7-2 and TRBJ1-5; no reliable D call. Germline CDR1 is SGHTA and CDR2 is FQGNSA. The V end lost 2 bases, the J end lost 7 bases, and 12 bases lay between the germline ends. The CDR3 contains 14 residues. The CDR3 DNA reads as TGTGCCAGCAGCTTATCCGGGTCCGGGCAGCCCCAGCATTTT. This sequence encodes CASSLSGSGQPQHF.

This clonotype was counted between two and nine times. The rearrangement uses TRBV20-1 and TRBJ2-2, with 14 bases that match TRBD2. The CDR3 is 15 amino acids. CDR1 and CDR2 from the germline V gene are DFQATT and SNEGSKA (reference sequence). With V trimmed by 6 bases and J by 5 bases, 5 bases remained unmatched. The CDR3 protein is CSARLAGGPTGELFF. In nucleotides, the CDR3 is TGCAGTGCGAGACTAGCGGGGGGGCCTACCGGGGAGCTGTTTTTT.